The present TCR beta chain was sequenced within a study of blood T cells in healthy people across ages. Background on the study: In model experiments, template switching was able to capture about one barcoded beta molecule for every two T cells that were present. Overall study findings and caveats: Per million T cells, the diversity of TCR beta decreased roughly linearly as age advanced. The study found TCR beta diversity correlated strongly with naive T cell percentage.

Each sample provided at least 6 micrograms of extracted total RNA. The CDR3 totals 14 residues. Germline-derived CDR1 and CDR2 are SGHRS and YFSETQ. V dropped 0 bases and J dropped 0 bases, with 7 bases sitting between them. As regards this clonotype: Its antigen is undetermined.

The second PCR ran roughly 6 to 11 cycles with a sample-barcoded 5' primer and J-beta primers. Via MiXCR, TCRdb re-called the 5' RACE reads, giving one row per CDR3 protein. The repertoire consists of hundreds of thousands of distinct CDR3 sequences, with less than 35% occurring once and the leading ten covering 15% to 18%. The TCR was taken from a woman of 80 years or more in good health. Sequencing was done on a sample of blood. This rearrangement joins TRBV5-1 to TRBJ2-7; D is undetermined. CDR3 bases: TGCGCCAGCAGCTTGGACGCAGGCTCCTACGAGCAGTACTTC. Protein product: CASSLDAGSYEQYF. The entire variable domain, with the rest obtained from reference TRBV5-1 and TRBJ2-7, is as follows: KAGVTQTPRYLIKTRGQQVTLSCSPISGHRSVSWYQQTPGQGLQFLFEYFSETQRNKGNFPGRFSGRQFSNSRSEMNVSTLELGDSALYLCASSLDAGSYEQYFGPGTRLTVT.